The present TCR beta chain was sequenced within a study of cytomegalovirus exposure and HLA in healthy donors. Whole-study findings and limits: Later work found most CMV-associated TCR beta chains apparently HLA-restricted. Data from an earlier analysis indicated that most TCR beta V segments were productive either about 90% or about 30% of the time.

As concerns this clone: The antigen remains undetermined.

This CDR3 spans 14 amino acids. Losses at the gene ends were 3 bases for V and 7 bases for J; bases not matched to a gene: 3. The germline V gene has CDR1 LGHNA and CDR2 YSLEER. PCR involved 60 Vbeta and 13 Jbeta primers. Method: immunoSEQ multiplex PCR; TCRdb's copy keeps in-frame clones and lacks some. Of approximately 180,000 clones in the sample, approximately 11% are singletons; the top ten hold approximately 8.4%. The rearrangement joins TRBV4-3 to TRBJ1-4; 9 bases fit TRBD1. The specimen was PBMCs. The clonotype comes from a man aged 45 to 65 in good health and CMV-seropositive. CDR3 sequence reads: CASSQGQGAEKLFF. In DNA, the CDR3 is TGCGCCAGCAGCCAGGGACAGGGAGCTGAAAAACTGTTTTTT.